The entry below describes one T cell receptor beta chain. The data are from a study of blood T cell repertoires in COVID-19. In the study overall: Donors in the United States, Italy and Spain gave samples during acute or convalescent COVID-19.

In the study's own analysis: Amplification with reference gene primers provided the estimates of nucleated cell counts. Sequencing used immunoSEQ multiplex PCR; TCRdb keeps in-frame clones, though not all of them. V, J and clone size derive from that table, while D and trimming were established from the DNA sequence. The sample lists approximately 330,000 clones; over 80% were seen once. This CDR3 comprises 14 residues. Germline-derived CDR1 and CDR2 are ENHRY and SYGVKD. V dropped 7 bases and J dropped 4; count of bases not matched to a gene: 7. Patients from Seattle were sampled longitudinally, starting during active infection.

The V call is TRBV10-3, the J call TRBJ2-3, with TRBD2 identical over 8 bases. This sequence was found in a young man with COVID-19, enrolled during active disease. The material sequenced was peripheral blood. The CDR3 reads CAITGGGVADTQYF. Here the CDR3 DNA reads TGTGCCATCACCGGGGGGGGAGTCGCAGATACGCAGTATTTT.